The 6 T cell receptor beta chains below were found in one sample sequenced in a study of blood T cells in healthy people across ages. Then a second PCR, running about 6 to 12 cycles, was carried out with a sample-barcoded 5' primer and a J-beta primer mix. Via MiXCR, TCRdb re-called the 5' RACE reads, giving one row per CDR3 protein. The top ten hold 6.7% of the sample, which has roughly 1.4 million distinct CDR3 sequences, 45% to 70% seen once. Specimen: blood. The receptors derive from a man between 18 and 35 years old in good health.

The chain recombines TRBV5-6 with TRBJ2-7; D unresolved. Per germline, CDR1 SGHDT and CDR2 YYEEEE. CDR3 length: 16 residues. The V end lost 4 bases, the J end lost 4 bases, and 21 bases lay between the germline ends. In DNA, the CDR3 is TGTGCCAGCAGCCTTAATCCAGGACGCATAAATTACGAGCAGTACTTC. Its protein product is CASSLNPGRINYEQYF.

This clonotype has just a few counts. The chain carries TRBV7-2 and TRBJ2-3; 9 bases fit TRBD2. The ends lost 3 bases at V and 6 bases at J; junction bases unmatched: 10. This CDR3 spans 16 amino acids. Germline-derived CDR1 and CDR2 are SGHTA and FQGNSA. CDR3 DNA: TGTGCCAGCAGCTTCCTCCCGCGGGGGGGCTTTGATACGCAGTATTTT. Its protein product is CASSFLPRGGFDTQYF. Variable domain in full (rest from reference TRBV7-2 and TRBJ2-3): GAGVSQSPSNKVTEKGKDVELRCDPISGHTALYWYRQSLGQGLEFLIYFQGNSAPDKSGLPSDRFSAERTGGSVSTLTIQRTQQEDSAVYLCASSFLPRGGFDTQYFGPGTRLTVL.

The CDR3 sequence is CASSLAITESSPLHF. The CDR3 DNA follows: TGTGCCAGCAGCTTAGCAATTACGGAGAGTTCACCCCTCCACTTT. This rearrangement joins TRBV7-2 to TRBJ1-6, with D unresolved. Looked up from germline, CDR1 is SGHTA and CDR2 is FQGNSA. V lost 0 bases, J lost 9 bases, and 12 bases lay in between. The CDR3 has 15 amino acids. Together with reference TRBV7-2 and TRBJ1-6, the CDR3 gives the full variable domain: GAGVSQSPSNKVTEKGKDVELRCDPISGHTALYWYRQSLGQGLEFLIYFQGNSAPDKSGLPSDRFSAERTGGSVSTLTIQRTQQEDSAVYLCASSLAITESSPLHFGNGTRLTVT.

This chain joins TRBV9 and TRBJ2-1; 8 positions agree with TRBD2. Unmatched junction bases numbered 6, after V lost 3 bases and J lost 4 bases. CDR1 and CDR2 from the germline V gene are SGDLS and YYNGEE. The CDR3 is made up of 15 amino acids. The CDR3 bases are TGTGCCAGCAGCGCCTCGGGAGGGGGTTACAATGAGCAGTTCTTC. This codes for CASSASGGGYNEQFF.

V usage is TRBV2 and J usage is TRBJ2-1; D might be TRBD1 (5 bases). Germline CDR1 SNHLY, CDR2 FYNNEI. V shed 7 bases and J shed 6 bases, with 16 bases lying between them. The CDR3 consists of 14 residues. The CDR3 bases are TGTGCCAGCAACCCCAGGGCCCGCCCCAATGAGCAGTTCTTC. Its protein is CASNPRARPNEQFF.

This clonotype was counted between two and nine times. This rearrangement joins TRBV7-9 to TRBJ2-7, with D uncertain. The ends were cut back, 5 bases at V and 3 bases at J, with 11 bases in the middle. The germline CDR1 and CDR2 sequences are SEHNR and FQNEAQ (reference sequence). The CDR3 consists of 13 residues. The CDR3 DNA reads as TGTGCCAGCAGCCCCAAGTCAGGCTACGAGCAGTACTTC. Amino acids: CASSPKSGYEQYF.